Below, 10 T cell receptor beta chains from the same sample are listed, as sequenced in a study of blood T cell repertoires in COVID-19. The table came from immunoSEQ multiplex PCR; TCRdb's copy has only in-frame clones and leaves some out. The sample has roughly 300,000 clones; over 75% are singletons. Material: PBMCs or T cells enriched from blood (not recorded which). These receptors originate from a man aged 25-45 years who had recovered from COVID-19.

The genes are TRBV12-5 and TRBJ2-7; D perhaps matches TRBD2 (6 bases). The CDR3 loop spans 12 amino acids. Germline V gene lookup returns CDR1 LGHNT and CDR2 FRNRAP. V was trimmed by 3 bases and J by 6 bases, leaving 9 bases between them. CDR3: CASGLFGGEQYF. In DNA, the CDR3 is TGTGCTAGTGGTTTATTCGGGGGCGAGCAGTACTTC.

V and J are TRBV7-9 and TRBJ1-2; D might be TRBD1 (5 bases). The CDR3 extends over 12 amino acids. Germline values: CDR1 SEHNR, CDR2 FQNEAQ (reference sequence). With 5 bases removed from V and 8 bases from J, the gap between germline ends came to 12 bases. CDR3 DNA: TGTGCCAGCAGCAGGGGTTCCCTCGGCTACACCTTC. It encodes CASSRGSLGYTF.

The genes are TRBV13 and TRBJ1-2; 9 bases are a match to TRBD1. The V segment lost 3 bases and the J segment 6 bases; nucleotides outside the gene matches: 2. Germline CDR1 is PRHDT and CDR2 is FYEKMQ (reference sequence). CDR3 length equals 13 residues. Written as DNA, the CDR3 is TGTGCCAGCAGCTTGAACAGGGGGCATGGCTACACCTTC. Its translation is CASSLNRGHGYTF.

The chain couples TRBV10-3 to TRBJ2-7, with TRBD2 identical over 7 bases. The CDR3 length is 15 residues. Germline assignment: CDR1 ENHRY and CDR2 SYGVKD. V lost 7 bases to trimming and J lost 2 bases; unmatched junction nucleotides: 11. CDR3 DNA: TGTGCCATCACCAGATCCGGGACTACTACCTACGAGCAGTACTTC. Amino acid sequence: CAITRSGTTTYEQYF.

This chain uses TRBV13 with TRBJ2-1; 9 bases map to TRBD2. The CDR3 loop spans 14 amino acids. After removal of 3 bases from V and 6 bases from J, the junction contained 3 bases not matched to a gene. Germline-derived CDR1 and CDR2 are PRHDT and FYEKMQ (reference sequence). The CDR3: CASSLPSGVNEQFF. The DNA for the CDR3 is TGTGCCAGCAGCTTGCCTAGCGGGGTCAATGAGCAGTTCTTC.

This clone was seen just once. This rearrangement joins TRBV4-1 to TRBJ2-7, with D maybe TRBD1 (6 bases). Trimming took 0 bases from V and 3 from J, leaving 18 bases between them. Germline CDR1 MGHRA, CDR2 YSYEKL. CDR3 length: 17 residues. The CDR3 reads CASSQDSVHRESYEQYF. The CDR3 DNA reads as TGCGCCAGCAGCCAAGATAGTGTCCACAGGGAGAGCTACGAGCAGTACTTC.

J is TRBJ2-7 and V is TRBV18; 8 bases fit TRBD1. The CDR3 sequence is 14 residues long. The germline gives CDR1 KGHSH, CDR2 LQKENI. The junction had 5 bases not matched to a gene; V was cut back by 2 bases and J by 5 bases. This CDR3 reads CASSPMQGADEQYF. For the CDR3, the DNA is TGTGCCAGCTCACCAATGCAGGGGGCGGACGAGCAGTACTTC.

The chain has TRBV28 and TRBJ1-5, with TRBD1 identical over 9 bases. The CDR3 sequence is 18 residues long. V shed 4 bases, J shed 2 bases, and the junction held 12 bases outside the gene matches. Germline V gene data show CDR1 as MDHEN and CDR2 as SYDVKM. The CDR3 DNA follows: TGTGCCAGCAGTTCCCCTGGGTCTCGGGACAGGGGCAATCAGCCCCAGCATTTT. Translated: CASSSPGSRDRGNQPQHF.

The CDR3: CSVAPQNANTEAFF. DNA for the CDR3: TGCAGCGTTGCCCCGCAGAATGCGAACACTGAAGCTTTCTTT. The genes are TRBV29-1 and TRBJ1-1; D is uncertain. Germline loops: CDR1 SQVTM, CDR2 ANQGSEA. CDR3 size: 14 residues. The V gene lost 4 bases and the J gene lost 1 base, with 13 bases spanning the gap.

V is TRBV30 and J is TRBJ1-5; perhaps TRBD1 as D (5 bases). Trimming removed 0 bases at V and 3 bases at J, with 9 bases between. The CDR3 loop spans 14 amino acids. CDR1 GTSNPN and CDR2 SVGIG come from the germline V gene (reference sequence). CDR3 DNA sequence: TGTGCCTGGAGTGTAGGGGCAGTCAATCAGCCCCAGCATTTT. Its protein product is CAWSVGAVNQPQHF. Complete variable domain (other parts from reference TRBV30 and TRBJ1-5): SQTIHQWPATLVQPVGSPLSLECTVEGTSNPNLYWYRQAAGRGLQLLFYSVGIGQISSEVPQNLSASRPQDRQFILSSKKLLLSDSGFYLCAWSVGAVNQPQHFGDGTRLSIL.